This T cell receptor (beta chain) was captured in a study of CD8+ T cells in alopecia areata. Study-level information: Treated patients were given 5 to 10 mg oral tofacitinib twice daily.

As concerns this clone: Its antigen is unknown.

The CDR3 extends over 13 amino acids. Germline CDR1 and CDR2: SQVTM and ANQGSEA. V was clipped by 5 bases and J by 1 base, with 9 bases between them. Study conclusions and caveats: Any link of baseline CD8+ expansion to response, resting on one nonresponder, remains uncertain.

The sequencing template was cDNA reverse transcribed from extracted RNA. The method was immunoSEQ multiplex PCR; TCRdb's version includes in-frame clones alone and lacks a portion of them. The sample records around 200,000 clones, 55% to 70% being singletons. Treatment indicated: oral pan-JAK inhibitor, 5-10 mg twice daily. This receptor was obtained from a human donor with alopecia areata. Sample: CD4+ T cells sorted from blood, taken at week 4, from a patient treated with tofacitinib. The rearrangement uses TRBV29-1 and TRBJ1-5; D unclear. The CDR3 nucleotides are TGCAGCGTTCGATCCGGAAGCAATCAGCCCCAGCATTTT. It specifies CSVRSGSNQPQHF.